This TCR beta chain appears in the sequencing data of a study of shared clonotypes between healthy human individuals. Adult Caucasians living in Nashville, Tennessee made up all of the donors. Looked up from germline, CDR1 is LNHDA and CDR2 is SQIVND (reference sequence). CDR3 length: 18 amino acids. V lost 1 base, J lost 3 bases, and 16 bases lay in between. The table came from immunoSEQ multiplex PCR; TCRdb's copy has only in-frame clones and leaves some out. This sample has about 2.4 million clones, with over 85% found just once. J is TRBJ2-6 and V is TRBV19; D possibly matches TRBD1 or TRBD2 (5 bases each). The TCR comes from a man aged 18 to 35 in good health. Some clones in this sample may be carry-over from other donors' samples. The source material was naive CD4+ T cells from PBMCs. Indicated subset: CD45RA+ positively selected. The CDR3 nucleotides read TGTGCCAGTAGTATAGCCCCAGGGCGGGCGTTTGGGGCCAACGTCCTGACTTTC. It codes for CASSIAPGRAFGANVLTF.